A single T cell receptor beta chain is shown here with its context. The record originates from a study of T cells in Graves' hyperthyroidism and ophthalmopathy. Study information: Any treatment followed the collection of peripheral blood at initial diagnosis.

Researchers barred patients who had uncontrolled infection, other autoimmune disease, pregnancy or lactation. Used for diagnoses were clinical symptoms, serum thyroxine and TRAb, thyroid ultrasound and orbital computed tomography. Regions amplified from RNA transcripts were the TCR beta CDR3 regions. The TCR CDR3 was amplified in a first-round RT-PCR using the HTBI primer set. TCRdb processed the multiplex PCR reads anew with MiXCR; each CDR3 protein has one entry. This table holds a few hundred thousand distinct CDR3 sequences, less than 20% found once. CDR3 size: 14 residues. Trimming removed 6 bases from V and 5 bases from J, with 15 bases in between. CDR1 is KGHDR and CDR2 is SFDVKD in the germline V gene.

V is TRBV24-1 and J is TRBJ1-2, with no clear D. The sequence derives from a woman between 50 and 59 years old with Graves' hyperthyroidism. Sequenced: blood. CDR3 nucleotide sequence: TGTGCCACCAGTAATTCCTCCTATTTATATGGCTACACCTTC. It codes for CATSNSSYLYGYTF.